The clone carrying this T cell receptor beta chain has more than one count but fewer than ten. As yet, its antigen is unknown. This sample stems from a study of response to subunit inactivated influenza vaccine. Study-wide results and caveats: The study's authors posited that every seasonal influenza vaccination enlists few new T cells.

From the RT-PCR reads, TCRdb called clonotypes with MiXCR, one entry per CDR3 protein. The sample lists approximately 570,000 distinct CDR3 sequences, about 8% occurring once. V lost 2 bases, J lost 2 bases, and 17 bases lay in between. CDR3 size: 16 residues. CDR1 and CDR2 from the germline V gene are SGHRS and YFSETQ. Specimen: PBMCs from blood, collected roughly 24 months after vaccination. The chain has TRBV5-1 and TRBJ2-7, with a possible D match to TRBD2 (6 bases). This clonotype was sampled from a man between 50 and 75 years old who received an inactivated influenza vaccine. The CDR3 DNA reads TGCGCCAGCAGCTTACAATCTTCGGGAGTGCCCTACGAGCAGTACTTC. As protein: CASSLQSSGVPYEQYF.